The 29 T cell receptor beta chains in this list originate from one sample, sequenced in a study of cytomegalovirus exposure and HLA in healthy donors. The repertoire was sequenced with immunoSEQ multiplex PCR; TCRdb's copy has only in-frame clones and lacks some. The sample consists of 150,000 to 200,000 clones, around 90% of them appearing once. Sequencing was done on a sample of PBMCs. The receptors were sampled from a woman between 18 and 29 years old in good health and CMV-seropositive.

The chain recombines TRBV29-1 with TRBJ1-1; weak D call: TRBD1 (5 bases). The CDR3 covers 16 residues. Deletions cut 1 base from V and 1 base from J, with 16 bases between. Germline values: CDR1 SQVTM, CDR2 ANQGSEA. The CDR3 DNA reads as TGCAGCGTTGAAGGTTGGCAGGGAAGGGGGAACACTGAAGCTTTCTTT. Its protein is CSVEGWQGRGNTEAFF.

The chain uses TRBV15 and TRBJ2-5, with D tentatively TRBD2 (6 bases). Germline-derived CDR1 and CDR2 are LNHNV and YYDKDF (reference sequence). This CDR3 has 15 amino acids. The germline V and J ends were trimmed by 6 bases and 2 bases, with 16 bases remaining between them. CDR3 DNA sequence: TGTGCCACCAGGGGGCGGGACGGAAGACAAGAGACCCAGTACTTC. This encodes CATRGRDGRQETQYF.

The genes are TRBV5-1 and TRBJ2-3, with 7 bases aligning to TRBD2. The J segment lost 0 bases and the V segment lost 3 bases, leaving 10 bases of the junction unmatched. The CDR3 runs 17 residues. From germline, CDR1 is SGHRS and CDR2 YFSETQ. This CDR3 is CASSYGALAASTDTQYF. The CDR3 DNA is TGCGCCAGCAGCTACGGGGCCCTAGCGGCTAGCACAGATACGCAGTATTTT.

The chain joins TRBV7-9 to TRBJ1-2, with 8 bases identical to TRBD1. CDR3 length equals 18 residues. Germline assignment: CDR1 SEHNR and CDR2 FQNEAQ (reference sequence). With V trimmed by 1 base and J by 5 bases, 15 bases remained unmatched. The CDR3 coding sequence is TGTGCCAGCAGCTTAGAGGGGGGGACAGGTCCTCCATCTTATGGCTACACCTTC. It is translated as CASSLEGGTGPPSYGYTF.

The DNA of the CDR3 is TGCGCCAGCAGGGAGAGAAGCGGGAGTGAGTATGAGCAGTTCTTC. This encodes CASRERSGSEYEQFF. The chain has TRBV10-2 and TRBJ2-1; TRBD2 matches at 8 bases. This CDR3 has 15 residues. Germline loops: CDR1 WSHSY, CDR2 SAAADI. J gave up 8 bases and V 6 bases, and 12 bases lay outside the gene matches.

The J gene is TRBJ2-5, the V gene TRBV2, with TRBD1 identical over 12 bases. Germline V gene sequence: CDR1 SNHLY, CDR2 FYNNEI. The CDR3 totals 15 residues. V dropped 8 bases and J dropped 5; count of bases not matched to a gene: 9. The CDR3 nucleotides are TGTGCCAGCGATTCCCGGGACAGGGGGCAGGAGACCCAGTACTTC. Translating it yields CASDSRDRGQETQYF.

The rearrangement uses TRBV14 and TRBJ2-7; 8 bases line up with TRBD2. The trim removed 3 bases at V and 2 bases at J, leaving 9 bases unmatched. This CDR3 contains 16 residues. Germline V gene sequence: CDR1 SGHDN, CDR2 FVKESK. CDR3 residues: CASSQAKAGAAYEQYF. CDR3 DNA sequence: TGTGCCAGCAGCCAGGCTAAAGCGGGAGCCGCCTACGAGCAGTACTTC. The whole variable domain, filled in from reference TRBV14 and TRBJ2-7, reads EAGVTQFPSHSVIEKGQTVTLRCDPISGHDNLYWYRRVMGKEIKFLLHFVKESKQDESGMPNNRFLAERTGGTYSTLKVQPAELEDSGVYFCASSQAKAGAAYEQYFGPGTRLTVT.

CDR3 DNA: TGTGCCAGCAGCCCAGATAGCATAGCGGGCGAGCAGTACTTC. This codes for CASSPDSIAGEQYF. The chain recombines TRBV7-2 with TRBJ2-7, with 7 bases matching TRBD2. CDR1 SGHTA and CDR2 FQGNSA come from the germline V gene. The CDR3 sequence is 14 residues long. V was clipped by 5 bases and J by 6 bases; unmatched bases: 10.

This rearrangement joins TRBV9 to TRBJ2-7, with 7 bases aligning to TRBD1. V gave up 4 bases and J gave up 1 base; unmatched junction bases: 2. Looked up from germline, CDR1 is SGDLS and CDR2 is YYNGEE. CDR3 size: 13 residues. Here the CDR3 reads CASSRTGSYEQYF. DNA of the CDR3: TGTGCCAGCAGCCGGACAGGATCCTACGAGCAGTACTTC.

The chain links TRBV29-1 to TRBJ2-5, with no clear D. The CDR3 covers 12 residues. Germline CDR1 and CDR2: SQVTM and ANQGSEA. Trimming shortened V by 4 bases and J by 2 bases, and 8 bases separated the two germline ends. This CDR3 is CSVVSPQETQYF. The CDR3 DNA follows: TGCAGCGTTGTTAGCCCACAAGAGACCCAGTACTTC.

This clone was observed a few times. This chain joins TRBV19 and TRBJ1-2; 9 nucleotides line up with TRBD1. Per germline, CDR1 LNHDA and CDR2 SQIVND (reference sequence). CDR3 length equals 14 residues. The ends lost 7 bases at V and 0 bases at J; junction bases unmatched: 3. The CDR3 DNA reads TGTGCCAGTACCCGGGACAGGGCTAACTATGGCTACACCTTC. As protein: CASTRDRANYGYTF.

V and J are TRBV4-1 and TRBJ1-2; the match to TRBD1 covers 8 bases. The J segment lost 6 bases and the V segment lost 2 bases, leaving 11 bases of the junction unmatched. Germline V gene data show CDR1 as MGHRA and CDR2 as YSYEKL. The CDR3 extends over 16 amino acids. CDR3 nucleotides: TGCGCCAGCAGCCAACCCTACAGGGGGGGACAGCATGGCTACACCTTC. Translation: CASSQPYRGGQHGYTF.

Here the CDR3 reads CASSRQGAGYEQYF. The CDR3 DNA reads TGTGCCAGCAGCAGACAGGGGGCGGGCTACGAGCAGTACTTC. The chain has TRBV7-9 and TRBJ2-7; 10 nucleotides align to TRBD1. This CDR3 comprises 14 residues. Per germline, CDR1 SEHNR and CDR2 FQNEAQ (reference sequence). V was clipped by 5 bases and J by 3 bases; unmatched bases: 4.

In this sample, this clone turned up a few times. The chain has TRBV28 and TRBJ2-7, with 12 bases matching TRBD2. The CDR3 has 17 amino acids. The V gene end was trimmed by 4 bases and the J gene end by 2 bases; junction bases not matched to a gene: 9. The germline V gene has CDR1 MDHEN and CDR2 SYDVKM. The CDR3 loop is CASSSRTSGNPTYEQYF. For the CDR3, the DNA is TGTGCCAGCAGTTCCCGGACTAGCGGGAACCCAACCTACGAGCAGTACTTC.

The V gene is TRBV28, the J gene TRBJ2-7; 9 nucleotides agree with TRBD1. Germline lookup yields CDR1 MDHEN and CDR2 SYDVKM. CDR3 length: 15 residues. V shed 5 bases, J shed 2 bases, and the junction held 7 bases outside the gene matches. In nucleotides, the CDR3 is TGTGCCAGCAGTCAAATGACAGGGGGAGCCTACGAGCAGTACTTC. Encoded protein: CASSQMTGGAYEQYF.

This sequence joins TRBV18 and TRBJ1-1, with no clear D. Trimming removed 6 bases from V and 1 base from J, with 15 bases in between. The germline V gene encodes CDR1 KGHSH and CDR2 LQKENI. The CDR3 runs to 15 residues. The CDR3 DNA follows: TGTGCCAGCTCGCCAAGCTTGCCCGGGAACACTGAAGCTTTCTTT. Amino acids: CASSPSLPGNTEAFF.

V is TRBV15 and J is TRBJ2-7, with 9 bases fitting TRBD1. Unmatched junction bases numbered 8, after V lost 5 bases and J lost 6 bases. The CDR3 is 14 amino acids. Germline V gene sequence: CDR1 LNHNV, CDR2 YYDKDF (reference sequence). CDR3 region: CATSAYRGPGEQYF. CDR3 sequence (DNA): TGTGCCACCAGCGCCTACAGGGGGCCGGGCGAGCAGTACTTC.

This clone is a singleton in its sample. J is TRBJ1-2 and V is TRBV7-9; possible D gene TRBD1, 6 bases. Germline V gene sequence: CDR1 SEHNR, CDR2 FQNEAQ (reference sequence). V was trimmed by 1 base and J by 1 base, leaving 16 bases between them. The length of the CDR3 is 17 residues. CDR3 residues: CASSLGDLRGLNYGYTF. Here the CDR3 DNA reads TGTGCCAGCAGCTTAGGGGACCTCAGGGGCCTTAACTATGGCTACACCTTC.

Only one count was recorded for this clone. For the CDR3, the DNA is TGTGCCAGCAGCGTCCGGAGGGGGCGCGAGACTGGAAACACCATATATTTT. It codes for CASSVRRGRETGNTIYF. The V gene is TRBV9, the J gene TRBJ1-3; 7 positions agree with TRBD1. V gave up 2 bases and J gave up 2 bases; unmatched junction bases: 10. Germline-derived CDR1 and CDR2 are SGDLS and YYNGEE. The CDR3 totals 17 residues. The full variable domain, rest sourced from reference TRBV9 and TRBJ1-3, is DSGVTQTPKHLITATGQRVTLRCSPRSGDLSVYWYQQSLDQGLQFLIQYYNGEERAKGNILERFSAQQFPDLHSELNLSSLELGDSALYFCASSVRRGRETGNTIYFGEGSWLTVV.

The CDR3 DNA sequence: TGTGCCAGCAGTACCCGACTAGCGGGCCCCCACGAGCAGTACTTC. Protein product: CASSTRLAGPHEQYF. The V gene is TRBV6-1, the J gene TRBJ2-7, with 10 bases fitting TRBD2. The CDR3 has 15 amino acids. The V segment lost 5 bases and the J segment 5 bases; nucleotides outside the gene matches: 9. Per germline, CDR1 MNHNS and CDR2 SASEGT.

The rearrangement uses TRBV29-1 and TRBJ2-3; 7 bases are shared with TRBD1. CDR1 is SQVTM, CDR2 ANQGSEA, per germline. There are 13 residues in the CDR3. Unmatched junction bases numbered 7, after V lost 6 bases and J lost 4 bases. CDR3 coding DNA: TGCAGCGTAGCAAGGGGGCGAGCAGATACGCAGTATTTT. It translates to CSVARGRADTQYF.

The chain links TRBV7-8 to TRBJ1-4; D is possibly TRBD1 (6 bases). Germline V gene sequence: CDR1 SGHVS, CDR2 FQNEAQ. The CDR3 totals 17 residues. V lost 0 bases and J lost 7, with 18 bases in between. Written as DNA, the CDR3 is TGTGCCAGCAGCTTAGCAAGGGGGGGCTCATGGGGTGAAAAACTGTTTTTT. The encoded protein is CASSLARGGSWGEKLFF.

CDR3 region: CASSLAGGAYEQYF. As DNA, the CDR3 is TGTGCCAGCAGTTTAGCCGGCGGGGCCTACGAGCAGTACTTC. J is TRBJ2-7 and V is TRBV27; perhaps TRBD2 as D (6 bases). This CDR3 is 14 amino acids long. Germline CDR1 is MNHEY and CDR2 is SMNVEV (reference sequence). V gave up 2 bases and J gave up 2 bases, with 10 bases separating them.

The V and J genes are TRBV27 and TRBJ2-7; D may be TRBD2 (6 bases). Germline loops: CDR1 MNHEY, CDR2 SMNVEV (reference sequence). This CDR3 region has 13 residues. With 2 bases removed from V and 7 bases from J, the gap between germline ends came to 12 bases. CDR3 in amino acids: CASSLNPGLEQYF. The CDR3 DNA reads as TGTGCCAGCAGTTTAAATCCGGGACTTGAGCAGTACTTC.

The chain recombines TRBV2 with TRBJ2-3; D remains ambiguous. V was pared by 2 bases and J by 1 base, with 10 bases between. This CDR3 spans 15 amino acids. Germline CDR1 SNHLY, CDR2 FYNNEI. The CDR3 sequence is CASSEKTPGTDTQYF. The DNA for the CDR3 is TGTGCCAGCAGTGAAAAGACTCCCGGCACAGATACGCAGTATTTT.

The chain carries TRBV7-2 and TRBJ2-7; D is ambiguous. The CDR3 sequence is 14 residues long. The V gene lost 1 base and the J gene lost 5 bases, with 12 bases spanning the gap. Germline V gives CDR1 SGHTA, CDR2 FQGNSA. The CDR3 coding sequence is TGTGCCAGCAGCTTAGACCGGAGAACCGACGAGCAGTACTTC. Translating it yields CASSLDRRTDEQYF.

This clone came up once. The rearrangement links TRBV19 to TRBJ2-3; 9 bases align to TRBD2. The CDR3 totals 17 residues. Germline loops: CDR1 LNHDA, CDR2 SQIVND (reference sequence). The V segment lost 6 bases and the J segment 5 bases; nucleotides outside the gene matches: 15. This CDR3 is CASSTLAGIPGGDTQYF. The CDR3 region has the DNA TGTGCCAGTAGCACCCTAGCGGGGATCCCCGGGGGAGATACGCAGTATTTT.

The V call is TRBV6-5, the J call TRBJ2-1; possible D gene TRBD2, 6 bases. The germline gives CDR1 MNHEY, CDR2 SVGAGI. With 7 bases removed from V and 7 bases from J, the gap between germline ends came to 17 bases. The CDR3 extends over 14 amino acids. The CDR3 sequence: CASTNGGLGNEQFF. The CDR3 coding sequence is TGTGCCAGCACCAACGGGGGTCTCGGGAATGAGCAGTTCTTC.

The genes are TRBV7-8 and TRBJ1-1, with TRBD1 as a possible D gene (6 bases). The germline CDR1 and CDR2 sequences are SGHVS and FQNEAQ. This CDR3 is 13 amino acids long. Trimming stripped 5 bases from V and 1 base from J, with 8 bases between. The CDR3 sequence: CASSLGQNTEAFF. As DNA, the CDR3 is TGTGCCAGCAGCCTGGGACAGAACACTGAAGCTTTCTTT.